The entry below describes one T cell receptor beta chain. The table lists this clone with a count of one. Its antigen is not yet known. No base quality information exists; no much larger clone differs at one position. The sample belongs to a study of blood T cell repertoires in COVID-19 (dated by TCRdb to the early 2020s). Turning to the overall study: Samples from collaborators originated in the United States, Italy and Spain and spanned both the acute and convalescent phases of COVID-19. The samples were drawn from two sources: the first 160 participants of the ongoing ImmuneRACE study, and over 950 subjects contributed by 6 global collaborators. Subjects who had been exposed to COVID-19, were actively infected with it, or had recovered from it provided the deeply sampled blood TCRbeta repertoires that made up the dataset. The prospective study material was composed of cDNA or gDNA derived from T cells, B-cell-depleted T cells, or PBMCs. A freely available public database, intended as a resource for researchers studying the immune response to SARS-CoV-2, is where the repertoires were released. Sample metadata almost always included a de-identified subject ID, COVID-19 status, age in years and sex. Where available, HLA class I and class II types were taken from metadata supplied by the sample provider and were not determined by assay-based typing. General study outcomes and caveats: Clinical and demographic metadata were provided uncurated, with the amount varying by source and participant.

In the prospective study, participants were roughly 18 to 95 years old, resided in about two dozen geographic areas of the United States, and were enrolled through a virtual design. In the prospective study, participants were assigned to cohorts based on the clinical history participants reported in a screening survey and a study questionnaire. Mobile phlebotomists in the prospective study collected whole blood, serum and a nasopharyngeal or oropharyngeal swab from every participant. Additional blood draws and questionnaires over an approximately two-month period could optionally be provided by prospective study participants. Blood samples from the prospective study were shipped frozen or at room temperature prior to DNA extraction. The immunoSEQ Assay, a bias-controlled multiplex PCR, was used to amplify TCRbeta CDR3 regions from genomic DNA. The original methods were these. Nucleated cell counts per sample were estimated from amplification of reference gene primers within the assay. Sequence reads were collapsed and filtered to measure the absolute abundance of every unique TCRbeta CDR3 rearrangement. For each sample, productive Simpson clonality was calculated as the square root of Simpson's diversity index across productive rearrangements. TCRdb limited this immuneACCESS table to in-frame rearrangements with V and J called. A share of clones is missing; checked studies link under half to unresolved V genes, and the rest is unexplained. V, J and clone size were drawn from that table, and D and trimming were deduced from the DNA. Within this sample are a few hundred thousand clones, with roughly four fifths of them counted one time only. Together, the top ten hold over 4% of the sample.

Taken from cysteine to phenylalanine, the CDR3 has 16 residues. Just CDR3 DNA is preserved here, 48 bases in frame from base 1. Based on the germline V gene (reference sequence), the CDR1 and CDR2 sequences are LNHDA and SQIVND. V and J are trimmed by 3 bases and 4 bases, and the gene matches miss 5 bases of the junction. The V gene is TRBV19 and the J gene is TRBJ2-1, with 11 bases matching TRBD2. The sample was PBMCs or T cells enriched from blood (not recorded which). This clonotype was sampled from a man younger than 45 with acute COVID-19. The DNA reads TGTGCCAGTAGTATGCTAACTAGCGGGAGATACAATGAGCAGTTCTTC. This sequence encodes CASSMLTSGRYNEQFF.